One sample yielded the 14 T cell receptor beta chains listed below, sequenced in a study of blood T cell repertoires in COVID-19. Clones were read by immunoSEQ multiplex PCR, and TCRdb kept only the in-frame ones, dropping some. The sample has fewer than 110,000 clones, more than 80% seen once. The sequenced sample was peripheral blood. Receptors originate from a human donor in a cohort sampled during active COVID-19.

The chain joins TRBV5-1 to TRBJ1-6; 9 bases match TRBD1. The length of the CDR3 is 14 residues. The germline CDR1 and CDR2 sequences are SGHRS and YFSETQ. The trim removed 5 bases at V and 10 bases at J, leaving 7 bases unmatched. CDR3 region: CASRPGTGNSPLHF. CDR3 bases: TGCGCCAGCAGACCCGGGACAGGGAACTCACCCCTCCACTTT.

The chain joins TRBV7-6 to TRBJ2-3, with TRBD2 identical over 9 bases. The junction had 7 bases not matched to a gene; V was cut back by 1 base and J by 8 bases. The CDR3 is made up of 15 amino acids. The germline V gene has CDR1 SGHVS and CDR2 FNYEAQ. The CDR3 bases are TGTGCCAGCAGCTTAGTGGCTAGCGGGGATGGTACGCAGTATTTT. It encodes CASSLVASGDGTQYF.

The chain combines TRBV2 with TRBJ2-3; 9 bases fit TRBD2. Germline V gene sequence: CDR1 SNHLY, CDR2 FYNNEI. CDR3 length equals 14 residues. V was pared by 7 bases and J by 4 bases, with 6 bases of the junction left unmatched. CDR3 sequence reads: CASMRGGAADTQYF. Written as DNA, the CDR3 is TGTGCCAGCATGCGCGGGGGGGCGGCAGATACGCAGTATTTT. The whole variable domain, filled in from reference TRBV2 and TRBJ2-3, reads EPEVTQTPSHQVTQMGQEVILRCVPISNHLYFYWYRQILGQKVEFLVSFYNNEISEKSEIFDDQFSVERPDGSNFTLKIRSTKLEDSAMYFCASMRGGAADTQYFGPGTRLTVL.

The table lists this clone with a count of one. The chain joins TRBV10-3 to TRBJ1-2; weak D call: TRBD1 (6 bases). Per the germline V gene, CDR1 is ENHRY and CDR2 is SYGVKD. Trimming pared 0 bases from V and 4 bases from J, leaving 12 bases between. This CDR3 is built from 15 residues. CDR3 nucleotide sequence: TGTGCCATCAGTGAGTCTACAGGGAATGCCTATGGCTACACCTTC. It codes for CAISESTGNAYGYTF.

The chain couples TRBV3-1 (or the pseudogene TRBV3-2) to TRBJ2-5; 8 nucleotides match TRBD2. There are 16 residues in the CDR3. Germline CDR1 LGHDT, CDR2 YNNKEL (reference sequence). The V and J ends lost 1 base and 5 bases, in that order; junction bases with no gene match: 9. The CDR3 protein is CASSQGDGGAGETQYF. In DNA, the CDR3 is TGTGCCAGCAGCCAAGGGGACGGGGGGGCCGGTGAGACCCAGTACTTC.

This chain uses TRBV7-2 with TRBJ1-3, with D perhaps matching TRBD1 (5 bases). The CDR3 is 16 residues long. V lost 5 bases, J lost 0 bases, and 14 bases lay in between. CDR1 and CDR2 (germline): SGHTA, FQGNSA. CDR3 DNA: TGTGCCAGCAGCCCCGGGGGACTACACTCTGGAAACACCATATATTTT. Its translation: CASSPGGLHSGNTIYF.

The chain links TRBV2 to TRBJ2-7, with TRBD1 as a possible D gene (5 bases). Germline loops: CDR1 SNHLY, CDR2 FYNNEI. There are 12 residues in the CDR3. V dropped 10 bases and J dropped 0 bases, with 10 bases sitting between them. Here the CDR3 reads CATSDISYEQYF. In nucleotides, the CDR3 is TGTGCCACCTCGGACATCTCCTACGAGCAGTACTTC.

This chain links TRBV11-2 with TRBJ2-5; 8 bases are a match to TRBD2. The V segment lost 4 bases and the J segment 5 bases; nucleotides outside the gene matches: 6. Germline-derived CDR1 and CDR2 are SGHAT and FQNNGV. The CDR3 runs to 14 residues. The CDR3 sequence: CASSSGTSWETQYF. Written as DNA, the CDR3 is TGTGCCAGCAGCTCAGGGACTAGTTGGGAGACCCAGTACTTC. The full variable domain, completed using reference TRBV11-2 and TRBJ2-5, is EAGVAQSPRYKIIEKRQSVAFWCNPISGHATLYWYQQILGQGPKLLIQFQNNGVVDDSQLPKDRFSAERLKGVDSTLKIQPAKLEDSAVYLCASSSGTSWETQYFGPGTRLLVL.

The chain uses TRBV10-3 and TRBJ2-7, with no clear D. The germline CDR1 and CDR2 sequences are ENHRY and SYGVKD. V lost 7 bases to trimming and J lost 3 bases, with 7 bases between them. The CDR3 totals 11 residues. CDR3 in DNA: TGTGCCATCAAACAGAGCTACGAGCAGTACTTC. It translates to CAIKQSYEQYF.

The chain is built from TRBV6-1 and TRBJ1-3; D not certain. The CDR3 sequence is 16 residues long. V was trimmed by 3 bases and J by 1 base, leaving 13 bases between them. The germline V gene has CDR1 MNHNS and CDR2 SASEGT. Here the CDR3 reads CASSDSRQESGNTIYF. DNA for the CDR3: TGTGCCAGCAGTGATTCCAGGCAGGAATCTGGAAACACCATATATTTT.

The chain employs TRBV7-2 and TRBJ1-2, with TRBD1 matching 11 bases. The CDR3 covers 17 residues. Germline CDR1 SGHTA, CDR2 FQGNSA. Trimming took 1 base from V and 3 from J; bases not matched to a gene: 7. The CDR3 nucleotides are TGTGCCAGCAGCTTAGTTGGGACAGGGGGGCATTACTATGGCTACACCTTC. Translated, it gives CASSLVGTGGHYYGYTF.

The chain is built from TRBV9 and TRBJ2-3; 11 nucleotides line up with TRBD2. The CDR3 is 13 residues long. Per the germline V gene, CDR1 is SGDLS and CDR2 is YYNGEE. Trimming cost V 9 bases and J 4 bases; bases outside gene matches: 4. The CDR3: CAILAGGSDTQYF. DNA for the CDR3: TGTGCCATCCTAGCGGGGGGTTCAGATACGCAGTATTTT.

Only a few counts were recorded for this clone. The J gene is TRBJ1-2, the V gene TRBV11-2; no clear D gene. This CDR3 region has 15 residues. Trimming removed 0 bases from V and 8 bases from J, with 16 bases in between. CDR1 SGHAT and CDR2 FQNNGV come from the germline V gene. The CDR3 coding sequence is TGTGCCAGCAGCTTAGATCGTAAGGTCCCAGCGGGCTACACCTTC. It specifies CASSLDRKVPAGYTF. The full variable domain, its missing parts supplied by reference TRBV11-2 and TRBJ1-2, is EAGVAQSPRYKIIEKRQSVAFWCNPISGHATLYWYQQILGQGPKLLIQFQNNGVVDDSQLPKDRFSAERLKGVDSTLKIQPAKLEDSAVYLCASSLDRKVPAGYTFGSGTRLTVV.

The V call is TRBV7-3, the J call TRBJ1-1; unclear D gene. The CDR3 runs to 13 residues. Germline V gene sequence: CDR1 SGHTA, CDR2 FQGTGA. V lost 5 bases and J 3 bases, leaving 10 bases between the germline ends. CDR3 nucleotide sequence: TGTGCCAGCAGCCAACTAAGGCACACTGAAGCTTTCTTT. Translated, it gives CASSQLRHTEAFF.